What follows is one TCR beta chain and its context. This record belongs to a study of blood T cell repertoires in COVID-19. Study background: From T cells, B-cell-depleted T cells, or PBMCs came the material, which was cDNA or gDNA.

Original processing methods: Estimates of nucleated cell counts were drawn from the amplification of reference gene primers. TCRdb's copy holds only in-frame clones and misses some; the assay was immunoSEQ multiplex PCR. V, J and clone size are taken as reported in that table, and D and trimming were inferred from the DNA itself. The table has around 80,000 clones, around 80% seen once. CDR1 and CDR2 (germline): SEHNR, FQNEAQ (reference sequence). Trimming cost V 1 base and J 0 bases, with 15 bases left between them. The CDR3 length is 17 residues. The sequence was collected from an elderly woman with acute or convalescent COVID-19. Sequencing was done on a sample of peripheral blood. This chain links TRBV7-9 with TRBJ2-5; the D gene is possibly TRBD1 (6 bases). In DNA form, the CDR3 reads TGTGCCAGCAGCTTAGTGGGCCTTGGGGGCTACCAAGAGACCCAGTACTTC. Its protein is CASSLVGLGGYQETQYF.